This T cell receptor beta chain was captured in a study of shared clonotypes between healthy human individuals. Study overall: Researchers assigned three CD4 naive, three CD4 memory, two CD8 naive and one CD8 memory plate to each donor.

The CDR3 covers 13 residues. V was pared by 0 bases and J by 14 bases, with 17 bases between. CDR1 is SGHRS and CDR2 is YFSETQ in the germline V gene. Profiling relied on immunoSEQ multiplex PCR, and the TCRdb table lists in-frame clones only, not all of them. The table has about 1.5 million clones, 95% to 99% seen once. Study-wide results and caveats: Larger estimated richness was generally seen in naive subsets than in memory subsets. Only blood samples were collected, and tissue repertoires likely differ.

All donors were Caucasian adults living in Nashville, Tennessee. For this clone: The antigen is undetermined.

The rearrangement joins TRBV5-1 to TRBJ1-2, with D tentatively TRBD1 (5 bases). The material sequenced was naive CD4+ T cells sorted from blood. Subset noted: CD45RA+ positively selected. The TCR was taken from a man aged 25-40 years in good health. CDR3: CASSLEWGEALTF. For the CDR3, the DNA is TGCGCCAGCAGCTTGGAATGGGGGGAGGCGCTTACCTTC.